This T cell receptor (beta chain) was recovered during a study of T cells in women clearing cervical HPV infection. Study at large: Case blood was drawn a median about 160 days after lesion detection.

From germline, CDR1 is SGHRS and CDR2 YFSETQ. This CDR3 is built from 16 residues. The ends were cut back, 0 bases at V and 4 bases at J, with 16 bases in the middle. Concerning this clone: No antigen is known for it. Read data end 3 residues before the CDR3 end; the end is taken from the germline J gene.

Study-wide results and limits: Richness differences could reflect unmeasured T-cell content per sample.

Assay used: immunoSEQ multiplex PCR; TCRdb lists only in-frame clones, some missing. Its clone listing holds around 28,000 clones. This sequence was found in a woman aged 18-69 years with a cervical HPV16 infection that either progressed to CIN3+ or cleared (not recorded which). Sequencing used blood buffy coat. The chain recombines TRBV5-1 with TRBJ2-5; no reliable D call. The DNA read from the CDR3 is TGCGCCAGCAGCTTGGTCCTAGAGAGGCTCGGAGAGACC. Translated, it gives CASSLVLERLGET. The complete CDR3 sequence is CASSLVLERLGETQYF.